The clone carrying this T cell receptor (beta chain) was seen only a few times. What it binds is not known. Per germline, CDR1 ENHRY and CDR2 SYGVKD. The V gene lost 6 bases and the J gene lost 3 bases, with 10 bases spanning the gap. The CDR3 has 13 residues. These data belong to a study of shared clonotypes between healthy human individuals. General observations from the study: Generation of non-shared clonotypes was less probable than generation of clonotypes shared by all four donors.

The assay was carried out at the deep level. TCRdb's copy holds only in-frame clones and misses some; the assay was immunoSEQ multiplex PCR. The sample lists approximately 340,000 clones, more than 60% seen once, with more than 9% in the top ten. The material sequenced was memory CD4+ T cells sorted from blood. Described subset: CD45RA-negative fraction. The source of this sequence is a man aged 30 to 45 in good health. The chain is built from TRBV10-3 and TRBJ2-3, with a possible D match to TRBD2 (6 bases). The CDR3 loop reads CAISGSWTDTQYF. As DNA, the CDR3 is TGTGCCATCAGCGGGAGTTGGACAGATACGCAGTATTTT.